The table lists the clone carrying this T cell receptor beta chain with a count of one. The record originates from a study of cytomegalovirus exposure and HLA in healthy donors. CDR3 size: 14 residues. Germline assignment: CDR1 SGHRS and CDR2 YFSETQ. Trimming removed 4 bases from V and 5 bases from J; junction bases left unmatched: 8. PCR amplification relied on 60 Vbeta primers (plus 13 Jbeta primers). Generated by immunoSEQ multiplex PCR, the TCRdb table keeps only in-frame clones and is missing some. The table shows fewer than 250,000 clones, with around 83% occurring only once. Sequencing was performed on PBMCs. The chain couples TRBV5-1 to TRBJ1-2, with 7 nucleotides matching TRBD1. This receptor was identified in a woman aged 50 to 60 in good health and CMV-seropositive. The CDR3 region is CASSQRGPTYGYTF. CDR3 sequence (DNA): TGCGCCAGCAGCCAGAGGGGGCCCACATATGGCTACACCTTC.